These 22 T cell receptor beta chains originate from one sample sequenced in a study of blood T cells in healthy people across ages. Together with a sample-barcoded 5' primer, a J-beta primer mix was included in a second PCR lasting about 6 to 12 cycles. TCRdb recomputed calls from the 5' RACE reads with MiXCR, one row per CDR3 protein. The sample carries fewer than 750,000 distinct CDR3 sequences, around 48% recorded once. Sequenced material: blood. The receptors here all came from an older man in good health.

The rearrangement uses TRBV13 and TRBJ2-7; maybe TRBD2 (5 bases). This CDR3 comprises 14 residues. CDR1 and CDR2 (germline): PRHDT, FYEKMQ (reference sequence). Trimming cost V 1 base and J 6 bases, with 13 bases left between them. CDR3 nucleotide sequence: TGTGCCAGCAGCTTAGCCTCTAGCCGTAGCGAGCAGTACTTC. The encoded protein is CASSLASSRSEQYF.

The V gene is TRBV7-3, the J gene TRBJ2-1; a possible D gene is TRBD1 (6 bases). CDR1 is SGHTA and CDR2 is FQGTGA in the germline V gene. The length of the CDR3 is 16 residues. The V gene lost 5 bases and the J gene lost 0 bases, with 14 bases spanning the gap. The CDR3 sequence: CASSLNRESSYNEQFF. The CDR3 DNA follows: TGTGCCAGCAGCCTAAACAGGGAAAGCTCCTACAATGAGCAGTTCTTC.

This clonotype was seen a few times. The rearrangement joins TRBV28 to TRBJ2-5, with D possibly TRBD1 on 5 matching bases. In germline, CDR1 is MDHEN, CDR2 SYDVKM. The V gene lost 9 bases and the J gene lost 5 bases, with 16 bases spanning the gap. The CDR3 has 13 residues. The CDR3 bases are TGTGCCAGTGGACAAGCGCATCGGGAGACCCAGTACTTC. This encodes CASGQAHRETQYF.

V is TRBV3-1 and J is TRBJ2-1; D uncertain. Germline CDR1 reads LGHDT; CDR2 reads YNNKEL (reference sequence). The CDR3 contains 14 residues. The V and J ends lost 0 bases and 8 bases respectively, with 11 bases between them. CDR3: CASSQDIWYDEQFF. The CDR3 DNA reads TGTGCCAGCAGCCAAGATATTTGGTACGATGAGCAGTTCTTC.

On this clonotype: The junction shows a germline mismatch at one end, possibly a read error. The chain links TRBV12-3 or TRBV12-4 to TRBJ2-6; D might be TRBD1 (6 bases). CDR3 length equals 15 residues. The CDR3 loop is CASGLGQGGANVLTF. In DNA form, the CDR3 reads TGTGCCAGCGGTTTAGGGCAGGGGGGGGCCAACGTCCTGACTTTC.

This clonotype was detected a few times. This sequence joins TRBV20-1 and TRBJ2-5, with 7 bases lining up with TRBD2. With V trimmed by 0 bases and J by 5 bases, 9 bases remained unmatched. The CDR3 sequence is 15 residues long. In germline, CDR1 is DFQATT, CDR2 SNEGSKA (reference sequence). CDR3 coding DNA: TGCAGTGCTAGAGAGGGTGCGGGAGCGGTGGAGACCCAGTACTTC. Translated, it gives CSAREGAGAVETQYF.

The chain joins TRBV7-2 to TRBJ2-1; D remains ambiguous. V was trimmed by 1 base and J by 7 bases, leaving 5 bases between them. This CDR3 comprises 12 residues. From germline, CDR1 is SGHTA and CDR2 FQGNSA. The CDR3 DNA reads TGTGCCAGCAGCTTAGGAGCAAATGAGCAGTTCTTC. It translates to CASSLGANEQFF.

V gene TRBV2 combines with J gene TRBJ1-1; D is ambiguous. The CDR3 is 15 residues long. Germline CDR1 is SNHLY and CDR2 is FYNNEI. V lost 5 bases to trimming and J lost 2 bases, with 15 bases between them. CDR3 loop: CASSLFLPGNTEAFF. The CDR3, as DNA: TGTGCCAGCAGTCTTTTCTTGCCGGGCAACACTGAAGCTTTCTTT. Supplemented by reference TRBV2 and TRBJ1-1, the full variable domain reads EPEVTQTPSHQVTQMGQEVILRCVPISNHLYFYWYRQILGQKVEFLVSFYNNEISEKSEIFDDQFSVERPDGSNFTLKIRSTKLEDSAMYFCASSLFLPGNTEAFFGQGTRLTVV.

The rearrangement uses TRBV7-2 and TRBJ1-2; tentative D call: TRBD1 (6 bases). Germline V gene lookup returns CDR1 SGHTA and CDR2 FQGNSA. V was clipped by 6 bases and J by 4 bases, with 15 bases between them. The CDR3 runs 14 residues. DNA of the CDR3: TGTGCCAGCAGGCTAGGGGGAGGGGGCTATGGCTACACCTTC. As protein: CASRLGGGGYGYTF.

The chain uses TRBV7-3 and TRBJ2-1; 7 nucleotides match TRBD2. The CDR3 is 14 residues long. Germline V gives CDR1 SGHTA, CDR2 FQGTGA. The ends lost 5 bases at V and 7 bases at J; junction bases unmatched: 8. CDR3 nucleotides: TGTGCCAGCAGCGTAAGCGGGGTGGGGAATGAGCAGTTCTTC. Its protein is CASSVSGVGNEQFF.

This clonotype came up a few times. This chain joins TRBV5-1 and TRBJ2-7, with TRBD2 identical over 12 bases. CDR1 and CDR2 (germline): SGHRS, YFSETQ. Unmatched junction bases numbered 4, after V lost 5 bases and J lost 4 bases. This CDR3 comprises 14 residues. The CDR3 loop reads CASRTSGGTYEQYF. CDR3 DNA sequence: TGCGCCAGCAGGACTAGCGGGGGTACTTACGAGCAGTACTTC.

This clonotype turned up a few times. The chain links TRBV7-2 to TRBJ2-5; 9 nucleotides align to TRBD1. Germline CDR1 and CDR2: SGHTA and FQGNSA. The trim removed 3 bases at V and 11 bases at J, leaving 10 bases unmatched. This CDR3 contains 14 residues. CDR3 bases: TGTGCCAGCAGCTTCATTACAGGGGGCGGGGAGCAGTACTTC. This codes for CASSFITGGGEQYF.

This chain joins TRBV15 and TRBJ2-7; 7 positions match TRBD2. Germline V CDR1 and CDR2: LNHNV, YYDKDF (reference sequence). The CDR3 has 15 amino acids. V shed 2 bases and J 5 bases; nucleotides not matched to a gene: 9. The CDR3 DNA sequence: TGTGCCACCAGCAGAAACGGACTAGGAGAGAACGAGCAGTACTTC. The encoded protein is CATSRNGLGENEQYF.

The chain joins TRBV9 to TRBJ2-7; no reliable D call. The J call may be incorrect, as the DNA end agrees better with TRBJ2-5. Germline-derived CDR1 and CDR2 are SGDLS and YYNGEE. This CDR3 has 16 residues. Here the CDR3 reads CASSDDPRRLKETQYF. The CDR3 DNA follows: TGTGCCAGCAGCGATGACCCGCGCCGGTTAAAGGAGACCCAGTACTTC.

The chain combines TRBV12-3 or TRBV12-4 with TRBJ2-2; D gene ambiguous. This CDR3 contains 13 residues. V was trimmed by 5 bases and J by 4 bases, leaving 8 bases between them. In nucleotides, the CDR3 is TGTGCCAGCAGTCTCCGAATCACCGGGGAGCTGTTTTTT. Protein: CASSLRITGELFF.

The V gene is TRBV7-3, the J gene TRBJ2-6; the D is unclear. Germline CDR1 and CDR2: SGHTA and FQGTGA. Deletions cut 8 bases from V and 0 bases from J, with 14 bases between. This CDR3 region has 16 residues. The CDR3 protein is CASSSPGSSGANVLTF. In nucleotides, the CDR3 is TGTGCCAGCTCAAGTCCCGGTAGCTCTGGGGCCAACGTCCTGACTTTC.

The chain's CDR3 is CASSQDPGYEQYF. Here the CDR3 DNA reads TGTGCCAGCAGCCAAGATCCCGGCTACGAGCAGTACTTC. The chain links TRBV14 to TRBJ2-7; D uncertain. V shed 0 bases and J shed 3 bases, with 6 bases lying between them. Germline CDR1 is SGHDN and CDR2 is FVKESK. The CDR3 has 13 residues.

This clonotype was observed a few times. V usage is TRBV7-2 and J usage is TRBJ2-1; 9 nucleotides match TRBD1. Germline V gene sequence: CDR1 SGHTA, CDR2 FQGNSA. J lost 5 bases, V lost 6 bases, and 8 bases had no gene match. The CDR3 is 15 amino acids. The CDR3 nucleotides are TGTGCCAGCAGAGCCGACAGGGGGGTACACAATGAGCAGTTCTTC. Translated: CASRADRGVHNEQFF.

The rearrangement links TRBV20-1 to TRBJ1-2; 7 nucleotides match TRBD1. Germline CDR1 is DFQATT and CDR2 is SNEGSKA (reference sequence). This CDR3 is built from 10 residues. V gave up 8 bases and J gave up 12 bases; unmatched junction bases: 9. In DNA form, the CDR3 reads TGCAGTTGCGGACAGGCAGGTCACACCTTC. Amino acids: CSCGQAGHTF.

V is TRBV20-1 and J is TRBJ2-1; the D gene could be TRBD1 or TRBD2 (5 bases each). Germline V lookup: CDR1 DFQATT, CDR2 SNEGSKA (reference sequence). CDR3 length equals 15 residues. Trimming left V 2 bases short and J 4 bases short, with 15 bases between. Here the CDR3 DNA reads TGCAGTGCTAGACGCGTCGGGGCGTTGTACAATGAGCAGTTCTTC. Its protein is CSARRVGALYNEQFF.

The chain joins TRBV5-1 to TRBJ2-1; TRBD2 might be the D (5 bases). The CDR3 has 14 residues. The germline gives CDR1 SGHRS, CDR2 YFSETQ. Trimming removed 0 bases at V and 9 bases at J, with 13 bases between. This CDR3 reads CASSLDQSRGEQFF. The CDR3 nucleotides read TGCGCCAGCAGCTTGGATCAGTCCCGGGGTGAGCAGTTCTTC. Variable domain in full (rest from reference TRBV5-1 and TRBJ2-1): KAGVTQTPRYLIKTRGQQVTLSCSPISGHRSVSWYQQTPGQGLQFLFEYFSETQRNKGNFPGRFSGRQFSNSRSEMNVSTLELGDSALYLCASSLDQSRGEQFFGPGTRLTVL.

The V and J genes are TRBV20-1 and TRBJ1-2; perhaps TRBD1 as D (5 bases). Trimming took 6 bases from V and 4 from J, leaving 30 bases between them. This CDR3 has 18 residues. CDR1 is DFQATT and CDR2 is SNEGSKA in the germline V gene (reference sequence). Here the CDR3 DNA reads TGCAGTGCCTATCCACGCAGTCAGGGTGGGACTACTTTCTATGGCTACACCTTC. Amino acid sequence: CSAYPRSQGGTTFYGYTF.